Following are 24 T cell receptor beta chains from one sample sequenced in a study of cytomegalovirus exposure and HLA in healthy donors. Primers included in the PCR were 60 Vbeta and 13 Jbeta primers. Generated by immunoSEQ multiplex PCR, the TCRdb table keeps only in-frame clones and is missing some. Found here are approximately 38,000 clones, 82% of them singletons; the top ten hold 8% to 11%. Source material: PBMCs. The source is a woman aged 18-30 years in good health and CMV-seropositive.

The chain has TRBV27 and TRBJ2-6; perhaps TRBD1 as D (6 bases). Germline V lookup: CDR1 MNHEY, CDR2 SMNVEV (reference sequence). The CDR3 contains 15 residues. V dropped 6 bases and J dropped 2 bases, with 11 bases sitting between them. CDR3 region: CASRSQGAGANVLTF. CDR3 sequence (DNA): TGTGCCAGCAGATCACAGGGTGCTGGGGCCAACGTCCTGACTTTC.

V is TRBV30 and J is TRBJ2-7, with 10 bases matching TRBD2. The germline CDR1 and CDR2 sequences are GTSNPN and SVGIG (reference sequence). The J segment lost 6 bases and the V segment lost 0 bases, leaving 5 bases of the junction unmatched. This CDR3 has 14 amino acids. DNA of the CDR3: TGTGCCTGGAGTGTACAGGAGCGGGAGGGCGAGCAGTACTTC. It yields the protein CAWSVQEREGEQYF.

The chain uses TRBV30 and TRBJ1-4; D perhaps matches TRBD1 (5 bases). CDR3 length: 14 amino acids. Trimming left V 2 bases short and J 7 bases short, with 14 bases between. Germline V gives CDR1 GTSNPN, CDR2 SVGIG (reference sequence). The CDR3 nucleotides read TGTGCCTGGAGTAGGTCCCCCGGGGGTGAAAAACTGTTTTTT. Protein: CAWSRSPGGEKLFF.

V usage is TRBV4-3 and J usage is TRBJ2-7; D not resolved. CDR3 length equals 14 residues. Germline CDR1 reads LGHNA; CDR2 reads YSLEER. V was shortened by 0 bases and J by 3 bases, with 9 bases between the two germline ends. CDR3 sequence: CASSQDLGSYEQYF. As DNA, the CDR3 is TGCGCCAGCAGCCAAGATTTGGGCAGCTACGAGCAGTACTTC.

This chain joins TRBV11-2 and TRBJ2-3; a possible D gene is TRBD2 (6 bases). V was pared by 5 bases and J by 6 bases, with 18 bases between. CDR1 is SGHAT and CDR2 is FQNNGV in the germline V gene. The CDR3 is made up of 15 amino acids. The CDR3 bases are TGTGCCAGCAGCCCGGGCCCCGTGGAGGGGGATACGCAGTATTTT. It is translated as CASSPGPVEGDTQYF.

This rearrangement joins TRBV4-2 to TRBJ2-7; D is perhaps TRBD1 (5 bases). Trimming removed 4 bases from V and 1 base from J, with 5 bases in between. Germline CDR1 reads LGHNA; CDR2 reads YNFKEQ. The CDR3 runs 12 residues. CDR3 amino acids: CASSRQSYEQYF. DNA for the CDR3: TGTGCCAGCAGCCGACAGTCCTACGAGCAGTACTTC.

This CDR3 is CASSPPRVAGSTGELFF. CDR3 bases: TGTGCCAGCAGCCCCCCTCGGGTAGCGGGGAGCACCGGGGAGCTGTTTTTT. The chain couples TRBV11-3 to TRBJ2-2, with 8 bases identical to TRBD2. From germline, CDR1 is SGHNT and CDR2 YENEEA. V shed 5 bases, J shed 4 bases, and the junction held 12 bases outside the gene matches. This CDR3 region has 17 residues.

This clone was detected only a few times. J is TRBJ2-5 and V is TRBV7-2, with a tentative D call TRBD2 (5 bases). The J call may be incorrect, as the DNA end agrees better with TRBJ2-7. This CDR3 region has 13 residues. Germline-derived CDR1 and CDR2 are SGHTA and FQGNSA. CDR3 DNA: TGTGCCAGCAGCGCGGACTTTGCCTACGAGCAGTACTTC. Protein product: CASSADFAYEQYF.

The chain uses TRBV30 and TRBJ1-2; possibly TRBD1 for D (5 bases). Germline lookup yields CDR1 GTSNPN and CDR2 SVGIG (reference sequence). Trimming took off 7 bases at V and 4 bases at J, with 19 bases between the two ends. The CDR3 runs 14 residues. CDR3 sequence reads: CASGDPFGGYGYTF. For the CDR3, the DNA is TGTGCCTCCGGGGATCCCTTCGGGGGCTATGGCTACACCTTC.

This rearrangement joins TRBV10-1 to TRBJ2-1; 7 nucleotides align to TRBD2. The V gene end was trimmed by 7 bases and the J gene end by 2 bases; junction bases not matched to a gene: 11. The CDR3 consists of 16 residues. The germline V gene encodes CDR1 WNHNN and CDR2 SYGVQD (reference sequence). The CDR3 DNA reads TGCGCCAGCATACGTGCTAGCGGACCCGCCTACAATGAGCAGTTCTTC. The encoded protein is CASIRASGPAYNEQFF.

This sequence joins TRBV7-3 and TRBJ2-3, with D possibly matching TRBD2 (6 bases). CDR3 length: 15 residues. Germline values: CDR1 SGHTA, CDR2 FQGTGA. The V end lost 5 bases, the J end lost 3 bases, and 15 bases lay between the germline ends. The CDR3 spells CASSAGSPGTDTQYF. Here the CDR3 DNA reads TGTGCCAGCAGCGCCGGGAGCCCCGGGACAGATACGCAGTATTTT.

This chain connects TRBV4-1 to TRBJ1-1; D call uncertain. The germline V and J ends were trimmed by 0 bases and 1 base, with 15 bases remaining between them. CDR3 size: 17 residues. Germline V gene data show CDR1 as MGHRA and CDR2 as YSYEKL. In DNA, the CDR3 is TGCGCCAGCAGCCAAGATCTTGTCGGGCGGGCGAACACTGAAGCTTTCTTT. Translation: CASSQDLVGRANTEAFF.

J is TRBJ1-5 and V is TRBV7-8; unclear D gene. CDR3 size: 14 residues. The ends were cut back, 5 bases at V and 5 bases at J, with 13 bases in the middle. The V gene's germline CDR1 is SGHVS and CDR2 FQNEAQ. The CDR3 DNA reads as TGTGCCAGCAGCCCAATGGTGGCTGATCAGCCCCAGCATTTT. Protein: CASSPMVADQPQHF.

This chain connects TRBV12-5 to TRBJ1-2; D perhaps matches TRBD1 (5 bases). The V gene's germline CDR1 is LGHNT and CDR2 FRNRAP. The CDR3 covers 16 residues. Between the trimmed V and J ends, which lost 7 bases and 6 bases, there was a span of 24 bases. The CDR3 sequence: CASDPGLGGRVDGYTF. In nucleotides, the CDR3 is TGTGCTAGTGACCCCGGCCTGGGGGGACGTGTGGATGGCTACACCTTC.

The chain recombines TRBV4-1 with TRBJ1-4, with D perhaps matching TRBD1 (6 bases). The CDR3 is made up of 16 amino acids. Germline CDR1 is MGHRA and CDR2 is YSYEKL. V lost 4 bases, J lost 7 bases, and 19 bases lay in between. CDR3 protein: CASSPREGRGGEKLFF. For the CDR3, the DNA is TGCGCCAGCAGCCCTCGGGAAGGGCGAGGGGGTGAAAAACTGTTTTTT.

V is TRBV30 and J is TRBJ1-5, with no clear D. The CDR3 length is 14 residues. Trimming left V 0 bases short and J 3 bases short, with 9 bases between. Germline loops: CDR1 GTSNPN, CDR2 SVGIG (reference sequence). CDR3 region: CAWSVGLVNQPQHF. CDR3 in DNA: TGTGCCTGGAGTGTCGGACTGGTCAATCAGCCCCAGCATTTT.

This clone was seen only once. The chain carries TRBV11-2 and TRBJ1-6; 7 nucleotides agree with TRBD1. Per the germline V gene, CDR1 is SGHAT and CDR2 is FQNNGV. The CDR3 is 15 amino acids. The junction had 4 bases not matched to a gene; V was cut back by 5 bases and J by 3 bases. CDR3 nucleotides: TGTGCCAGCAGCGTCTACAGGGGCTATAATTCACCCCTCCACTTT. As protein: CASSVYRGYNSPLHF.

The CDR3 sequence: CASSVEAGGYEQYF. Written as DNA, the CDR3 is TGTGCCAGCTCCGTGGAGGCGGGAGGGTACGAGCAGTACTTC. The gene calls are TRBV6-4 and TRBJ2-5; 9 positions agree with TRBD2. The DNA end favors TRBJ2-7, so the J call may be wrong. CDR3 length: 14 amino acids. Germline V lookup: CDR1 MRHNA, CDR2 SNTAGT.

This chain joins TRBV4-3 and TRBJ2-5; a weak D match, TRBD1 (5 bases). The J call may be wrong; the DNA end is better matched by TRBJ2-7. The CDR3 totals 15 residues. CDR1 is LGHNA and CDR2 is YSLEER in the germline V gene. The CDR3 protein is CASSPDLRGRYEQYF. The CDR3 bases are TGCGCCAGCAGCCCCGACCTAAGGGGTAGGTACGAGCAGTACTTC.

The chain has TRBV4-2 and TRBJ2-6; 7 bases map to TRBD1. The V and J ends lost 2 bases and 4 bases, in that order; junction bases with no gene match: 5. The V gene's germline CDR1 is LGHNA and CDR2 YNFKEQ. This CDR3 has 16 amino acids. The CDR3 DNA is TGTGCCAGCAGCCAACAGACAGGGCTAGGGGCCAACGTCCTGACTTTC. This translates into CASSQQTGLGANVLTF.

V usage is TRBV7-2 and J usage is TRBJ1-2, with TRBD1 matching over 7 bases. After removal of 5 bases from V and 4 bases from J, the junction contained 10 bases not matched to a gene. This CDR3 comprises 15 residues. Per the germline V gene, CDR1 is SGHTA and CDR2 is FQGNSA. The CDR3 loop reads CASSPWGTVSYGYTF. The CDR3 coding sequence is TGTGCCAGCAGCCCATGGGGGACAGTATCCTATGGCTACACCTTC. Using reference TRBV7-2 and TRBJ1-2 for the parts outside the CDR3, the full variable domain is GAGVSQSPSNKVTEKGKDVELRCDPISGHTALYWYRQSLGQGLEFLIYFQGNSAPDKSGLPSDRFSAERTGGSVSTLTIQRTQQEDSAVYLCASSPWGTVSYGYTFGSGTRLTVV.

The gene calls are TRBV6-5 and TRBJ1-1; 7 bases agree with TRBD1. With V trimmed by 6 bases and J by 10 bases, 5 bases remained unmatched. Germline-derived CDR1 and CDR2 are MNHEY and SVGAGI. This CDR3 comprises 11 residues. DNA for the CDR3: TGTGCCAGCAGCCAGACAGGGTTAGCTTTCTTT. It translates to CASSQTGLAFF.

Remarks on this clone: One end of the junction varies from germline; a read error may be responsible. J is TRBJ1-6 and V is TRBV7-9; D might be TRBD1 (5 bases). Germline CDR1 and CDR2: SEHNR and FQNEAQ (reference sequence). This CDR3 spans 16 amino acids. The CDR3 spells CSSSLAGWGVRSPLHF. The DNA of the CDR3 is TGTTCCAGCAGCTTAGCAGGTTGGGGGGTAAGGTCACCCCTCCACTTT.

This clone has just a few counts. V and J are TRBV7-9 and TRBJ2-3; 10 nucleotides agree with TRBD2. The CDR3 extends over 18 amino acids. Germline CDR1 SEHNR, CDR2 FQNEAQ (reference sequence). V lost 1 base, J lost 1 base, and 8 bases stayed unmatched. CDR3 amino acids: CASSLGSGRARGTDTQYF. In nucleotides, the CDR3 is TGTGCCAGCAGCTTAGGGAGCGGGAGGGCCCGAGGCACAGATACGCAGTATTTT.